A selection of T cell receptor beta chains follows, all from one sample in a study of response to subunit inactivated influenza vaccine. A single record per CDR3 protein comes from TCRdb applying MiXCR to the RT-PCR reads. This sample has about 500,000 distinct CDR3 sequences, with 16% found just once. Sequenced here: CD4+ T cells sorted from PBMCs, sampled less than 30 months after vaccination. The source is a man aged 50-75 years who received an inactivated influenza vaccine. CDR3s include the opening cysteine and the closing phenylalanine or tryptophan. The order of the fields is clone size, V gene, J gene, CDR3 protein. Size is stated for part of the rows, as once, few or many counts, or as a class when the clone is expanded.

size: NA
V: TRBV20-1
J: TRBJ2-3
CDR3: CSAPTTSGTTDTQYF

size: NA
V: TRBV4-2
J: TRBJ2-6
CDR3: CASSPYMGQPSQPSGANVLTF

size: few
V: TRBV20-1
J: TRBJ2-2
CDR3: CSARDSPSGELFF

size: many
V: TRBV3-1
J: TRBJ1-5
CDR3: CASSQDLNQPQHF

size: many
V: TRBV5-1
J: TRBJ2-7
CDR3: CASSLEGRSSYEQYF

size: few
V: TRBV6-5
J: TRBJ2-1
CDR3: CASSYSSYNEQFF

size: NA
V: TRBV5-8
J: TRBJ2-1
CDR3: CASSFRREPFF

size: many
V: TRBV5-1
J: TRBJ2-7
CDR3: CASSFNPAGGYEQYF

size: few
V: TRBV4-2
J: TRBJ2-7
CDR3: CASSQSGGVTSYEQYF

size: NA
V: TRBV3-1
J: TRBJ2-2
CDR3: CATRGSSRNTGELFF

size: few
V: TRBV20-1
J: TRBJ1-1
CDR3: CSARRGWITEAFF

size: NA
V: TRBV7-2
J: TRBJ2-2
CDR3: CASSLGWLVNTGELFF

size: few
V: TRBV6-2/TRBV6-3
J: TRBJ1-3
CDR3: CASSYSGFGNTIYF

size: NA
V: TRBV20-1
J: TRBJ1-6
CDR3: CSAGPGTGTNSPLHF

size: NA
V: TRBV6-2/TRBV6-3
J: TRBJ2-7
CDR3: CASSYFSNRYEQYF

size: few
V: TRBV28
J: TRBJ2-3
CDR3: CASSFGTGARDTQYF

size: NA
V: TRBV12-3/TRBV12-4
J: TRBJ2-2
CDR3: CASSPDFFPRTGELFF

size: few
V: TRBV20-1
J: TRBJ1-2
CDR3: CSAPSMDRGYGYTF

size: NA
V: TRBV4-1
J: TRBJ2-7
CDR3: CASSQEGSYEQYF

size: NA
V: TRBV6-4
J: TRBJ2-5
CDR3: CASRQDRGMWETQYF

size: NA
V: TRBV19
J: TRBJ2-2
CDR3: CASRYRGQGNTGELFF

size: few
V: TRBV10-2
J: TRBJ1-4
CDR3: CASSGQGANENLFF

size: NA
V: TRBV6-5
J: TRBJ1-3
CDR3: CASSYRGQGSSPEKIYF

size: NA
V: TRBV20-1
J: TRBJ1-6
CDR3: CSAFRTSSNSPLHF

size: few
V: TRBV5-1
J: TRBJ2-1
CDR3: CASSPAPGTSVNEQFF

size: few
V: TRBV6-1
J: TRBJ1-2
CDR3: CASSRGTGSIGYTF

size: NA
V: TRBV20-1
J: TRBJ2-7
CDR3: CSAHEGVFNEQYF

size: once
V: TRBV4-3
J: TRBJ1-2
CDR3: CASSQAQGTYGYTF

size: many
V: TRBV19
J: TRBJ2-3
CDR3: CASSKSGGISTDTQYF

size: NA
V: TRBV9
J: TRBJ2-7
CDR3: CASSPDLVPYEQYF

size: NA
V: TRBV20-1
J: TRBJ2-7
CDR3: CSARDLRSSYEQYF

size: few
V: TRBV6-2/TRBV6-3
J: TRBJ2-3
CDR3: CASSTLAGENTDTQYF

size: few
V: TRBV20-1
J: TRBJ2-3
CDR3: CSARDVLTDTQYF

size: few
V: TRBV20-1
J: TRBJ2-5
CDR3: CSARYGQETQYF

size: NA
V: TRBV29-1
J: TRBJ2-3
CDR3: CSVSSGAITDTQYF

size: NA
V: TRBV5-1
J: TRBJ1-2
CDR3: CASSLDHYGYTF

size: NA
V: TRBV20-1
J: TRBJ1-5
CDR3: CSARGGNQPQHF

size: few
V: TRBV6-5
J: TRBJ1-2
CDR3: CASSYSYSYGYTF

size: NA
V: TRBV6-2/TRBV6-3
J: TRBJ2-1
CDR3: CASSFINNNEQFF

size: few
V: TRBV18
J: TRBJ2-7
CDR3: CASSRGTSGDMTYEQYF

size: few
V: TRBV7-9
J: TRBJ1-6
CDR3: CASSPGGNNSPLHF

size: NA
V: TRBV6-1
J: TRBJ1-6
CDR3: CASSPLTGSSPLHF

size: NA
V: TRBV28
J: TRBJ1-4
CDR3: CASSLSGTGNEKLFF

size: NA
V: TRBV7-3
J: TRBJ2-5
CDR3: CASSPQGAAETQYF

size: NA
V: TRBV5-1
J: TRBJ1-6
CDR3: CASSSRTASDSPLHF

size: few
V: TRBV20-1
J: TRBJ2-7
CDR3: CSASFLASYEQYF

size: few
V: TRBV5-1
J: TRBJ2-5
CDR3: CASSSESPGGVETQYF

size: few
V: TRBV20-1
J: TRBJ1-1
CDR3: CSASRGPTEAFF